A single count supports the clone carrying this T cell receptor beta chain. The repertoire was sequenced with immunoSEQ multiplex PCR; TCRdb's copy has only in-frame clones and lacks some. The table lists approximately 59,000 clones, about 85% of them singletons. V shed 2 bases and J shed 2 bases, with 12 bases lying between them. The CDR3 runs to 15 residues. Germline V gene lookup returns CDR1 MNHEY and CDR2 SVGAGI. The record originates from a study of OX40 agonist ivuxolimab in advanced cancers. This sequence was found in an adult with an advanced solid tumor such as melanoma, head and neck, liver or kidney cancer. Sequenced here: CD4+ or CD8+ T cells sorted from blood, sampled in a trial of the OX40 agonist ivuxolimab. V usage is TRBV6-5 and J usage is TRBJ1-1; D possibly corresponds to TRBD1 (6 bases). The CDR3 DNA sequence: TGTGCCAGCAGTTACGGGGGCTTTGGAAACACTGAAGCTTTCTTT. This codes for CASSYGGFGNTEAFF.